Each of the 3 T cell receptor beta chains below was sequenced from the same sample in a study of T cell responses to AZD1222 COVID-19 vaccine. The assay was immunoSEQ multiplex PCR, and TCRdb's table has in-frame clones only and misses some. Among about 150,000 clones listed, over 90% were seen once. Sequenced here: peripheral blood, sampled 28 days after the second AZD1222 dose. The receptors come from an adult who received the AZD1222 COVID-19 vaccine.

CDR3 loop: CASSYLATGTQYF. The CDR3 nucleotides read TGTGCCAGCAGTTATTTAGCCACGGGTACGCAGTATTTT. The V and J genes are TRBV6-5 and TRBJ2-3, with unresolved D. The germline V and J ends were trimmed by 3 bases and 8 bases, with 12 bases remaining between them. CDR3 length: 13 amino acids. The V gene's germline CDR1 is MNHEY and CDR2 SVGAGI.

V gene TRBV6-5 combines with J gene TRBJ1-6; no clear D. Looked up from germline, CDR1 is MNHEY and CDR2 is SVGAGI. Between the trimmed V and J ends, which lost 8 bases and 7 bases, there was a span of 9 bases. This CDR3 has 12 residues. CDR3 in DNA: TGTGCCAGCTCCTACGCGAATTCACCCCTCCACTTT. This translates into CASSYANSPLHF.

This clone was counted only a few times. CDR3 in DNA: TGCAGTGCTAGTCAGTGGGGGTATTCTGGCTACACCTTC. Translating it yields CSASQWGYSGYTF. The J gene is TRBJ1-2, the V gene TRBV20-1; a possible D gene is TRBD1 (5 bases). The CDR3 loop spans 13 amino acids. Germline V gene lookup returns CDR1 DFQATT and CDR2 SNEGSKA (reference sequence). The germline V and J ends were trimmed by 3 bases and 7 bases, with 15 bases remaining between them.